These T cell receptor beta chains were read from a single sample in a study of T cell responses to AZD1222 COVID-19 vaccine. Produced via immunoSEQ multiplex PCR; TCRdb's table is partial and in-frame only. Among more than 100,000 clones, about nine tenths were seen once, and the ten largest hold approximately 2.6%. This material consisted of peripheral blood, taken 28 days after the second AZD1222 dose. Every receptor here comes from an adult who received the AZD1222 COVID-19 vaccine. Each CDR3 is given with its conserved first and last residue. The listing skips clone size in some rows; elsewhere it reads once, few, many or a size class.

CDR3 protein: CASSISGLAGESSYNEQFF
clone size: once
J gene: TRBJ2-1
V gene: TRBV19

CDR3 protein: CASSPPNRGGTGNTIYF
clone size: many
J gene: TRBJ1-3
V gene: TRBV18

CDR3 protein: CASSLGATWGHTEAFF
clone size: -
J gene: TRBJ1-1
V gene: TRBV7-6

CDR3 protein: CASSVRGTGGYNEQFF
clone size: -
J gene: TRBJ2-1
V gene: TRBV9

CDR3 protein: CASTLIAGTGELFF
clone size: few
J gene: TRBJ2-2
V gene: TRBV19

CDR3 protein: CASSSGTNYGYTF
clone size: -
J gene: TRBJ1-2
V gene: TRBV5-1

CDR3 protein: CASSELRTSMNTEAFF
clone size: -
J gene: TRBJ1-1
V gene: TRBV6-1

CDR3 protein: CASSIGIDKAYSNQPQHF
clone size: -
J gene: TRBJ1-5
V gene: TRBV19

CDR3 protein: CASSSRPGGAGETQYF
clone size: -
J gene: TRBJ2-5
V gene: TRBV7-2

CDR3 protein: CASSKVTGLGAHNEQFF
clone size: -
J gene: TRBJ2-1
V gene: TRBV21-1

CDR3 protein: CASSQDFGAVIYGYTF
clone size: -
J gene: TRBJ1-2
V gene: TRBV4-3

CDR3 protein: CASRSRQGGYGYTF
clone size: -
J gene: TRBJ1-2
V gene: TRBV7-2

CDR3 protein: CASLRDPKLTLGSYNEQFF
clone size: -
J gene: TRBJ2-1
V gene: TRBV21-1

CDR3 protein: CASSPNLAGSYEQYF
clone size: -
J gene: TRBJ2-7
V gene: TRBV18

CDR3 protein: CASSFGGSSYNEQFF
clone size: -
J gene: TRBJ2-1
V gene: TRBV27

CDR3 protein: CASQWTGGTEAFF
clone size: -
J gene: TRBJ1-1
V gene: TRBV12-3/TRBV12-4

CDR3 protein: CASSPSVSSYNSPLHF
clone size: -
J gene: TRBJ1-6
V gene: TRBV7-9

CDR3 protein: CASSLGGRTSEQYF
clone size: -
J gene: TRBJ2-7
V gene: TRBV11-2

CDR3 protein: CASSPGSSGANVLTF
clone size: -
J gene: TRBJ2-6
V gene: TRBV19

CDR3 protein: CASSAQGGIGELFF
clone size: -
J gene: TRBJ2-2
V gene: TRBV28

CDR3 protein: CATSDLPRGGDTQYF
clone size: -
J gene: TRBJ2-3
V gene: TRBV24-1

CDR3 protein: CASSIIPGQGTEAFF
clone size: -
J gene: TRBJ1-1
V gene: TRBV19